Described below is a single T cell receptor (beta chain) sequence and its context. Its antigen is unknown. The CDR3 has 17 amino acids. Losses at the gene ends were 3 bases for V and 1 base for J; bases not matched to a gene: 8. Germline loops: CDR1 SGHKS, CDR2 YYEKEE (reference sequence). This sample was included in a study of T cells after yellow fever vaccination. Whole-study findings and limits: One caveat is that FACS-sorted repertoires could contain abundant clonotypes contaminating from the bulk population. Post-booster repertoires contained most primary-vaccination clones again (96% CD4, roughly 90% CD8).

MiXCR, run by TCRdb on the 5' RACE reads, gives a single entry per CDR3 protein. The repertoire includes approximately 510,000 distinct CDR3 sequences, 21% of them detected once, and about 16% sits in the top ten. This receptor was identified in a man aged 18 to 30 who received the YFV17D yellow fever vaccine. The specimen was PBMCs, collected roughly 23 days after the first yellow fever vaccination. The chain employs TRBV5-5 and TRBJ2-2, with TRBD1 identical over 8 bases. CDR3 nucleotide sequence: TGTGCCAGCAGCTCCCAGGTCGGGACAGGGAACACCGGGGAGCTGTTTTTT. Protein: CASSSQVGTGNTGELFF.